The source of this TCR beta chain is a study of blood T cell repertoires in COVID-19. Study at large: The samples span acute and convalescent COVID-19 from the United States, Italy and Spain. PBMCs, B-cell-depleted T cells, or T cells provided the cDNA or gDNA that made up the material.

Trimming took 8 bases from V and 1 from J, leaving 17 bases between them. The CDR3 has 15 amino acids. CDR1 is MNHEY, CDR2 SVGAGI, per germline. Authors' methods: It was from reference gene primer amplification that nucleated cell counts were estimated. Here immunoSEQ multiplex PCR was the method, and the copy in TCRdb shows in-frame clones only, minus some. V, J and clone size are taken as reported in that table, and D and trimming were inferred from the DNA itself. The sample lists roughly 150,000 clones; around 80% were seen once. A few counts support this clone. The sequencing sample was made of peripheral blood. V gene TRBV6-5 combines with J gene TRBJ2-5; D possibly corresponds to TRBD1 (6 bases). The sequence was obtained from a man aged 60-69 years with active or convalescent COVID-19. The CDR3 reads CASSNLGASQETQYF. The CDR3 DNA reads as TGTGCCAGCTCTAACCTGGGGGCGTCCCAAGAGACCCAGTACTTC.